Listed here are 8 T cell receptor beta chains from one sample, sequenced in a study of cytomegalovirus exposure and HLA in healthy donors. In the PCR, 60 Vbeta and 13 Jbeta primers were used. Assay: immunoSEQ multiplex PCR; the TCRdb copy retains only in-frame clones and omits some. Of fewer than 180,000 clones in the sample, roughly 78% were seen once. The sample comprised PBMCs. These receptors came from a man between 50 and 59 years old in good health and CMV-seropositive.

The chain uses TRBV18 and TRBJ2-5; the match to TRBD1 covers 8 bases. This CDR3 has 15 amino acids. J lost 4 bases, V lost 6 bases, and 10 bases had no gene match. Germline-derived CDR1 and CDR2 are KGHSH and LQKENI. DNA for the CDR3: TGTGCCAGCTCTCCCGACAGGGGTTCGGGAGAGACCCAGTACTTC. Translation: CASSPDRGSGETQYF.

The genes are TRBV5-1 and TRBJ2-1; no reliable D call. CDR3 length: 17 amino acids. Trimming stripped 2 bases from V and 5 bases from J, with 20 bases between. Germline V gives CDR1 SGHRS, CDR2 YFSETQ. In DNA, the CDR3 is TGCGCCAGCAGCTTCACAATCGGAGCTGAGGCCGACAATGAGCAGTTCTTC. It is translated as CASSFTIGAEADNEQFF. Filled out from reference TRBV5-1 and TRBJ2-1, the complete variable domain reads KAGVTQTPRYLIKTRGQQVTLSCSPISGHRSVSWYQQTPGQGLQFLFEYFSETQRNKGNFPGRFSGRQFSNSRSEMNVSTLELGDSALYLCASSFTIGAEADNEQFFGPGTRLTVL.

This chain joins TRBV5-6 and TRBJ2-7, with a possible D match to TRBD1 (6 bases). CDR1 SGHDT and CDR2 YYEEEE come from the germline V gene. The CDR3 covers 16 residues. Trimming pared 0 bases from V and 6 bases from J, leaving 19 bases between. The CDR3: CASSLGFGTRDREQYF. DNA of the CDR3: TGTGCCAGCAGCTTGGGGTTCGGGACAAGGGATCGCGAGCAGTACTTC.

V is TRBV9 and J is TRBJ2-7, with TRBD2 matching 11 bases. The CDR3 sequence is 14 residues long. The V gene end was trimmed by 3 bases and the J gene end by 2 bases; junction bases not matched to a gene: 1. Germline CDR1 SGDLS, CDR2 YYNGEE. CDR3 residues: CASSAGLAAYEQYF. The CDR3 DNA follows: TGTGCCAGCAGCGCGGGACTAGCGGCCTACGAGCAGTACTTC.

This clone was recorded only once. The genes are TRBV7-4 and TRBJ2-5; D ambiguous. Near its end, the DNA agrees better with TRBJ2-7, so the J call may be wrong. The CDR3 extends over 14 amino acids. The germline CDR1 and CDR2 sequences are SGHVT and SQSDAQ. The CDR3 DNA is TGTGCCAGCACCCTCATCTACAGCTCCTACGAGCAGTACTTC. This codes for CASTLIYSSYEQYF.

The CDR3 is CAISRQDGYTF. CDR3 bases: TGTGCCATCAGTAGACAGGATGGCTACACCTTC. The chain carries TRBV10-3 and TRBJ1-2; tentatively, D is TRBD1 (6 bases). This CDR3 comprises 11 residues. Germline CDR1 is ENHRY and CDR2 is SYGVKD. V lost 5 bases to trimming and J lost 6 bases, with 7 bases between them.

The chain links TRBV2 to TRBJ2-1; TRBD2 agrees at 9 bases. The CDR3 spans 14 residues. V was pared by 3 bases and J by 9 bases, with 6 bases of the junction left unmatched. The germline CDR1 and CDR2 sequences are SNHLY and FYNNEI. The CDR3, as DNA: TGTGCCAGCAGTGAGTATCCAGCGGGAGGTGAGCAGTTCTTC. Its protein is CASSEYPAGGEQFF.

This clone was detected once. The V gene is TRBV7-2, the J gene TRBJ1-5; possibly TRBD1 for D (5 bases). Trimming stripped 5 bases from V and 2 bases from J, with 13 bases between. Germline lookup yields CDR1 SGHTA and CDR2 FQGNSA. The CDR3 has 15 amino acids. The CDR3 here is CASSQGPPGNQPQHF. CDR3 nucleotides: TGTGCCAGCAGCCAGGGCCCTCCTGGCAATCAGCCCCAGCATTTT.